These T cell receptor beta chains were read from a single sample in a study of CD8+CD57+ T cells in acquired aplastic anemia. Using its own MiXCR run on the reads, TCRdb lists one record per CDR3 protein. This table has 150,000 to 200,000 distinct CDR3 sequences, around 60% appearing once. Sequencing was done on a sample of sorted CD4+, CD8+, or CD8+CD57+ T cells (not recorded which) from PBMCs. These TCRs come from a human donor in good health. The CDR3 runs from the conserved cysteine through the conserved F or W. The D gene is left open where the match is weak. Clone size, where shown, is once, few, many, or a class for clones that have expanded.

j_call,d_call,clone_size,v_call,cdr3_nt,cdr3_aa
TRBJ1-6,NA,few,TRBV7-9,TGTGCCAGCGAGGGTCTAGATTCACCCCTCCACTTT,CASEGLDSPLHF
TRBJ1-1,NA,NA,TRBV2,TGTGCCAGCAGTGCCGACACCTTGAACACTGAAGCTTTCTTT,CASSADTLNTEAFF
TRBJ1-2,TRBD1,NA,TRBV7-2,TGTGCCAGCAGCTTGGACAGGCCCCCCAGAGATGGCTACACCTTC,CASSLDRPPRDGYTF
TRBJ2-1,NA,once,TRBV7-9,TGTGCCAGCAGCCACAATGGGGAGCAGTTCTTC,CASSHNGEQFF
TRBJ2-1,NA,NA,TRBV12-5,TGTGCTAGTGGGACGCCGGAGGGATCTGAGCAGTTCTTC,CASGTPEGSEQFF
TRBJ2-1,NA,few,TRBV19,TGTGCCAGTAGTATAGATATGGGACCCCACAATGAGCAGTTCTTC,CASSIDMGPHNEQFF
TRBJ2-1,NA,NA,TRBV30,TGTGCCTGGAGTCACGGGAGCACGGGGAATGAGCAGTTCTTC,CAWSHGSTGNEQFF
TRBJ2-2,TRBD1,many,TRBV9,TGTGCCAGCAGCGTAAATGACAGGGACACCGGGGAGCTGTTTTTT,CASSVNDRDTGELFF
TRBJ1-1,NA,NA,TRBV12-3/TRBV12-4,TGTGCCAGCAACCAAAGGGACACGAACACTGAAGCTTTCTTT,CASNQRDTNTEAFF
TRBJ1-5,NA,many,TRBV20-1,TGCAGTGCTGCAGTCAGGGGCCATAGCAATCAGCCCCAGCATTTT,CSAAVRGHSNQPQHF
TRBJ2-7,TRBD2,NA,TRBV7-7,TGTGCTAGCAGCCCAAAGTTGCGGGGGGAGCAGTACTTC,CASSPKLRGEQYF
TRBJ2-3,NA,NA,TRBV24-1,TGTGCCACCAGTGATTTGAGCGACGGAAAGGGGGCAGATACGCAGTATTTT,CATSDLSDGKGADTQYF
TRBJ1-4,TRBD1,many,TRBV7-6,TGTGCCAGCAGCTTAAACACAGGGGGCGCCGATGAAAAACTGTTTTTT,CASSLNTGGADEKLFF
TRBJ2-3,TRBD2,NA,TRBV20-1,TGCAGTGCTAGAGCCTTACTAGCGGGAGTAACAGATACGCAGTATTTT,CSARALLAGVTDTQYF
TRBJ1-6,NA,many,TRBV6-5,TGTGCCAGCAGTTACAGTCTGGCGGCAGGAGATTCACCCCTCCACTTT,CASSYSLAAGDSPLHF
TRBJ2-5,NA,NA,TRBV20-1,TGCAGTGCTAGAGAGGGGGGCGAGGAGACCCAGTACTTC,CSAREGGEETQYF
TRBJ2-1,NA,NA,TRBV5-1,TGCGCCAGCAGCGAACAGACCTCGCCAAATGAGCAGTTCTTC,CASSEQTSPNEQFF
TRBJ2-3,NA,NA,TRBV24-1,TGTGCCACCAGTGAAAGCGGCACAGATACGCAGTATTTT,CATSESGTDTQYF
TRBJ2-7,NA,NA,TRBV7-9,TGTGCCAGCAGCTTAGAGGGCAGGGAACGCTACGAGCAGTACTTC,CASSLEGRERYEQYF
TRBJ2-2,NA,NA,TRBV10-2,TGCGCCAGCAGCAACTTGAACACCGGGGAGCTGTTTTTT,CASSNLNTGELFF